This note documents a single T cell receptor (beta chain) sequence. The data belong to a study of blood T cells in healthy people across ages. Combining a sample-barcoded 5' primer with a J-beta primer mix, a second PCR ran for about 7 to 12 cycles. Each CDR3 protein gets one entry after TCRdb re-called the 5' RACE reads with MiXCR. The profile shows 1.5 million to 1.9 million distinct CDR3 sequences, about 42% of them singletons. Sequenced sample: blood. The sequence was obtained from a woman between 18 and 30 years old in good health.

In DNA, the CDR3 is TGTGCCAGCAGCTTAGACGCGGCACCCGGGGAGCTGTTTTTT. This encodes CASSLDAAPGELFF. This chain connects TRBV7-2 to TRBJ2-2; D unclear. V lost 1 base to trimming and J lost 6 bases, with 9 bases between them. The CDR3 runs 14 residues. The V gene's germline CDR1 is SGHTA and CDR2 FQGNSA. Full variable domain (remainder filled in from reference TRBV7-2 and TRBJ2-2): GAGVSQSPSNKVTEKGKDVELRCDPISGHTALYWYRQSLGQGLEFLIYFQGNSAPDKSGLPSDRFSAERTGGSVSTLTIQRTQQEDSAVYLCASSLDAAPGELFFGEGSRLTVL.